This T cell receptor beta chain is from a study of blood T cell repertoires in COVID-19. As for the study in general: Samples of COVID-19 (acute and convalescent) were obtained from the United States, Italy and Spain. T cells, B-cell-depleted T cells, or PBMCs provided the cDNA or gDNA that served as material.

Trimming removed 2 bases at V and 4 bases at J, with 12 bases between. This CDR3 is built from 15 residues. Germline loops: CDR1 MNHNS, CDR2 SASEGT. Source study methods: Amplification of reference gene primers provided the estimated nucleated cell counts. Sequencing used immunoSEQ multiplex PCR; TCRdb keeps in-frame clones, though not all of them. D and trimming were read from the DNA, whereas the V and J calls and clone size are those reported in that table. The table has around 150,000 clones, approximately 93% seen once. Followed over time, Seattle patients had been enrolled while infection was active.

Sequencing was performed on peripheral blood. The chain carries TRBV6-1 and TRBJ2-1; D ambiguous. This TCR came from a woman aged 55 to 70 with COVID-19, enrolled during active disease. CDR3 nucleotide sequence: TGTGCCAGCAGTGAATTACACAGCCTGTACAATGAGCAGTTCTTC. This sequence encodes CASSELHSLYNEQFF.